Below, 9 T cell receptor beta chains from the same sample are listed, as sequenced in a study of identical twins. Via MiXCR, TCRdb re-called the 5' RACE reads, giving one row per CDR3 protein. Here the sample spans approximately 630,000 distinct CDR3 sequences, around 7.4% being singletons. These sequences were also reported in another study, on yellow fever vaccine responses in identical twins.

The sequenced sample was PBMCs. The receptors come from a woman under 30 in good health.

This clonotype was observed at least ten times. The chain employs TRBV24-1 and TRBJ1-5, with 8 bases identical to TRBD1. Germline loops: CDR1 KGHDR, CDR2 SFDVKD. With 9 bases clipped from V and 7 bases from J, the junction kept 7 bases outside the gene matches. CDR3 size: 13 residues. In nucleotides, the CDR3 is TGTGCCACCCAGGACAGGGCTGGACAGCCCCAGCATTTT. It encodes CATQDRAGQPQHF.

This clonotype was detected a few times. The chain recombines TRBV4-1 with TRBJ2-7, with 8 bases aligning to TRBD1. From germline, CDR1 is MGHRA and CDR2 YSYEKL. V lost 1 base, J lost 3 bases, and 5 bases stayed unmatched. CDR3 length: 15 residues. CDR3 nucleotide sequence: TGCGCCAGCAGCCAAGGACCCGGACAGGGCTACGAGCAGTACTTC. It specifies CASSQGPGQGYEQYF.

The gene calls are TRBV6-1 and TRBJ2-3, with TRBD2 matching over 7 bases. V lost 6 bases and J lost 4; bases outside the gene matches: 19. The CDR3 runs 18 residues. CDR1 is MNHNS, CDR2 SASEGT, per germline. CDR3 amino acids: CASRSLAVVPKGPDTQYF. Here the CDR3 DNA reads TGTGCCAGCAGGTCCCTAGCGGTTGTCCCTAAGGGGCCAGATACGCAGTATTTT.

This clonotype was seen repeatedly, ten times or more. The rearrangement joins TRBV24-1 to TRBJ2-1, with no clear D. CDR3 length: 16 residues. Germline-derived CDR1 and CDR2 are KGHDR and SFDVKD. Trimming removed 1 base from V and 2 bases from J, with 11 bases in between. CDR3 protein: CATSDFRADPYNEQFF. CDR3 coding DNA: TGTGCCACCAGTGATTTCCGTGCAGACCCCTACAATGAGCAGTTCTTC.

This clonotype was seen repeatedly, ten times or more. The chain links TRBV6-1 to TRBJ1-6; possibly TRBD1 for D (6 bases). The V end lost 5 bases, the J end lost 6 bases, and 17 bases lay between the germline ends. The germline CDR1 and CDR2 sequences are MNHNS and SASEGT. The CDR3 runs to 16 residues. This CDR3 is CASSTGSSSTNSPLHF. Written as DNA, the CDR3 is TGTGCCAGCAGTACAGGGTCCTCATCCACTAATTCACCCCTCCACTTT.

This clonotype was seen at least ten times. The rearrangement joins TRBV24-1 to TRBJ2-2; D tentatively fits TRBD1 or TRBD2 (5 bases each). The CDR3 runs 16 residues. Germline CDR1 reads KGHDR; CDR2 reads SFDVKD. V lost 2 bases, J lost 1 base, and 10 bases lay in between. For the CDR3, the DNA is TGTGCCACCAGTGATTGGGACGGGATGAACACCGGGGAGCTGTTTTTT. It specifies CATSDWDGMNTGELFF.

The chain couples TRBV7-2 to TRBJ1-1; 10 bases line up with TRBD1. V shed 0 bases, J shed 4 bases, and the junction held 11 bases outside the gene matches. The germline V gene has CDR1 SGHTA and CDR2 FQGNSA. The CDR3 contains 18 residues. The CDR3 here is CASSLAGLRQGAGTEAFF. CDR3 nucleotides: TGTGCCAGCAGCTTAGCGGGCTTAAGACAGGGGGCAGGCACTGAAGCTTTCTTT.

This clonotype was seen many times. The chain joins TRBV6-2 or TRBV6-3 to TRBJ1-1; D is unclear. Germline V CDR1 and CDR2: MNHEY, SVGEGT. V was cut by 7 bases and J by 3 bases, with 6 bases left in between. The CDR3 consists of 11 residues. The CDR3 sequence: CASKFDTEAFF. DNA of the CDR3: TGTGCCAGCAAATTCGACACTGAAGCTTTCTTT.

This clonotype was seen more than once but under ten times. The chain combines TRBV20-1 with TRBJ2-3; 12 nucleotides line up with TRBD2. Looked up from germline, CDR1 is DFQATT and CDR2 is SNEGSKA (reference sequence). This CDR3 has 15 residues. V lost 0 bases and J lost 4; bases outside the gene matches: 2. CDR3 in amino acids: CSAREASGRADTQYF. The CDR3 nucleotides are TGCAGTGCTAGAGAGGCTAGCGGGAGGGCAGATACGCAGTATTTT.